The entry below gives a single T cell receptor beta chain sequence along with its context. Its antigen is as yet unknown. These data come from a study of post-analysis software for immune sequencing data. Study-level results: With TRBV5-6, TRBV5-1 and TRBV20-1 included, about five TRBV segments were more frequent in patients than in controls. Normalized Chao1 diversity was significantly reduced in patients versus controls. Same-batch samples co-clustered strongly by F measure.

Prepared TCR beta cDNA libraries contained unique molecular identifiers. It was from approximately 0.91 to 9.4 million T cells that about 500,000 cDNA molecules came. TCRdb fed the PCR reads into MiXCR, producing one record per CDR3 protein. The table has about 540,000 distinct CDR3 sequences, around 34% seen once. Trimming cost V 0 bases and J 0 bases, with 3 bases left between them. The germline V gene has CDR1 MNHEY and CDR2 SVGAGI. The CDR3 is 14 amino acids. This TCR derives from a girl aged 2 to 17 with multiple sclerosis. The V call is TRBV6-5, the J call TRBJ2-4; D unclear. Material: blood. The CDR3 reads CASSYSKAKNIQYF. CDR3 DNA sequence: TGTGCCAGCAGTTACTCGAAAGCCAAAAACATTCAGTACTTC.